This T cell receptor beta chain was sequenced in a study of blood T cells in healthy people across ages (dated by TCRdb to 2015 to 2017). Background on the whole study: In model experiments, template switching captured roughly one uniquely barcoded TCR beta cDNA molecule for every two T cells. Age-related changes in TCR beta repertoire diversity were measured in the study by deep sequencing normalized with unique cDNA molecular identifiers. The donors were split into four age groups: young (average approximately 16 years), middle-aged (around 37), aged (around 67) and long-lived (approximately 80). Donors of different ages were randomly distributed across sequencing lanes to avoid experimental bias. Two additional independent replicas of 1 million unique cDNA reads from the same blood draw were analyzed for two donors (one aged 18 to 30 and one aged 80 or older).

The donors were roughly 39 Caucasian individuals from Russia, aged 6 to 90 years, who were systemically healthy. About 9.1 milliliters of peripheral blood were collected from each donor into EDTA-treated Vacutainer tubes. Ficoll-Paque density-gradient centrifugation was used to isolate PBMCs, with at least 7 million obtained per sample. Total RNA, at least 6 micrograms per sample, was extracted from PBMCs with Trizol reagent. Naive CD45RAhigh/CD27high T cell percentages were measured by flow cytometry on a PBMC aliquot from every donor. The investigation overall reported the following: As age increased, observed TCR beta diversity per million T cells dropped in a roughly linear way, and a significant reduction was already evident by age 40. Because profiling used bulk unsorted PBMCs, naive and antigen-experienced compartments could not be compared conclusively. There was a strong correlation between observed TCR beta diversity and the percentage of naive T cells measured by flow cytometry. The long-lived group showed more naive CD4+ T cells, fewer expanded clones and increased TCR diversity than the aged group, suggesting age selection. Total diversity estimates from one million sequenced T cells were considered lower bounds and underestimates. Because donor CMV infection status was unknown, age-related changes in expanded clonotypes were potentially confounded.

V sheds 1 base and J sheds 5 bases, leaving 17 bases between their ends. The germline V gene sets CDR1 to SGHTA and CDR2 to FQGTGA. The CDR3 numbers 17 residues from cysteine through phenylalanine. Just the 51-base CDR3 DNA is kept, in frame starting at base 1. This clonotype was detected only a few times. The target of this receptor is not known. Base qualities are not provided; no much larger clone lies one nucleotide away. The method behind the library was 5' RACE. TCRdb records Illumina HiSeq 2500 as the sequencer. A second 7 to 11 cycle PCR used a sample-barcoded 5' primer and a J-beta primer mix. Each TCR beta cDNA molecule received a unique molecular identifier from a template-switch 5' adaptor carrying 12 random nucleotides. Each sample yielded at least 3 million CDR3-containing paired-end reads. First-strand cDNA was synthesized from all RNA with the Mint cDNA synthesis kit, primed by a TRBC-specific oligonucleotide. After uracil-DNA glycosylase treatment, a first 18-cycle PCR used universal primers M1SS and BC2_uni_R on all cDNA. The original pipeline was this. Each sample was normalized by randomly selecting 1 million high-quality reads, each carrying a distinct molecular identifier. Reads with shared molecular identifiers were discarded instead of being binned into consensus sequences. CDR3 identification, clonotype clustering and error correction used MiTCR with a Q25 quality threshold and the strictest error-elimination algorithm. A nonparametric unseen species model using Euler transformation provided a lower-bound estimate of total TCR beta diversity. Using fastp trimming at Q25 and MiXCR clonotype assembly, TCRdb reanalyzed the public sequencing data and kept in-frame beta chains. CDR3 protein sequences are deduplicated, and each keeps its most common genes and DNA. None of the V and J calls come from the authors' own analysis; TCRdb made them. The sample has 1,500,000 or so distinct CDR3 sequences on record, approximately 43% of them singletons. 4% of the sample belongs to the ten largest clones.

Recombination joined TRBV7-3 with TRBJ2-2; a tentative D call is TRBD1 (6 bases match). Material for sequencing was blood. The origin of this receptor is a woman aged 18-30 years in good health. The nucleotides read TGTGCCAGCAGCTTAATCGGTCCGGGACACTTTACCGGGGAGCTGTTTTTT. Translated, it reads CASSLIGPGHFTGELFF.